A selection of T cell receptor beta chains follows, all from one sample in a study of blood T cells in healthy people across ages. Via MiXCR, TCRdb re-called the 5' RACE reads, giving one row per CDR3 protein. The data hold 380,000 or so distinct CDR3 sequences, with about half observed a single time. Material for sequencing was blood. All receptors derive from a man aged 55 to 70 in good health. Both conserved end residues are part of each CDR3. A D gene is named only where the DNA matches it firmly.

j_call | d_call | v_call | cdr3_aa
TRBJ2-7 | NA | TRBV5-1 | CASSLGPQRGPDEQYF
TRBJ2-4 | NA | TRBV7-2 | CASGMFGDIQYF
TRBJ1-3 | TRBD1 | TRBV15 | CATSSPGQDTIYF
TRBJ2-5 | NA | TRBV29-1 | CSVEDPPGGRQETQYF
TRBJ1-5 | TRBD1 | TRBV6-5 | CASSRQGGGNQPQHF
TRBJ2-2 | NA | TRBV28 | CASSFLPHNTGELFF
TRBJ2-4 | TRBD2 | TRBV7-2 | CASSIGLAGGAGKNIQYF
TRBJ2-3 | NA | TRBV20-1 | CSARAPVATDTQYF
TRBJ2-1 | TRBD2 | TRBV7-2 | CASSLEGRYSGLADYNEQFF
NA | NA | TRBV7-8 | CASSAGLLETQYF
TRBJ2-5 | NA | TRBV11-2 | CASSLASQTQYF
TRBJ2-7 | NA | TRBV12-3/TRBV12-4 | CASNSDNYEQYF
TRBJ2-4 | TRBD2 | TRBV11-1 | CASSLGRGGSMAKNIQYF
TRBJ2-5 | NA | TRBV7-2 | CASSSMSETQYF
TRBJ1-2 | NA | TRBV7-5 | CISVPKNTGEGGYGYTF
TRBJ2-7 | TRBD2 | TRBV28 | CASRHPGGVGYEQYF
TRBJ2-3 | NA | TRBV19 | CASSIGRFFTDTQYF
TRBJ2-3 | TRBD2 | TRBV5-6 | CASRWTSGNADTQYF
TRBJ2-5 | NA | TRBV5-1 | CASSLEGPQETQYF
TRBJ1-4 | NA | TRBV7-2 | CASSLAIGNEKLFF
TRBJ1-1 | TRBD1 | TRBV27 | CASSLMTGGNTEAFF
TRBJ2-5 | NA | TRBV2 | CASRAGQTSGETQYF
TRBJ2-7 | NA | TRBV29-1 | CSAKSFADEQYF
TRBJ2-7 | NA | TRBV27 | CASSGGLSEQYF
TRBJ1-1 | NA | TRBV6-1 | CASSVKGNTEAFF
TRBJ2-7 | TRBD1 | TRBV20-1 | CSAGQGDYEQYF
TRBJ2-1 | TRBD2 | TRBV6-2/TRBV6-3 | CASRPSSGSRNEQFF